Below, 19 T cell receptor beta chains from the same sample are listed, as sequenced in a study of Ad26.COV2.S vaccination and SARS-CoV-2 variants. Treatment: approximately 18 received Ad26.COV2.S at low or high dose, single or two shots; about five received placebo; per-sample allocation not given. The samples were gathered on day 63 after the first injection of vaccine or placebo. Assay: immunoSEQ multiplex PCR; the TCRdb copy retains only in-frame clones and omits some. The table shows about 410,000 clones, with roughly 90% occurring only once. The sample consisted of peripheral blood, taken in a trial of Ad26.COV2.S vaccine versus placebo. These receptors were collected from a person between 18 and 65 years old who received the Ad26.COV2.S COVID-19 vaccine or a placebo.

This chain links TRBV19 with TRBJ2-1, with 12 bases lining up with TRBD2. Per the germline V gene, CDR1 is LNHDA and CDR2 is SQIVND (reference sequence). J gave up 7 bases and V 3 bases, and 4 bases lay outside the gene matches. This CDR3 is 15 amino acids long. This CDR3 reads CASSIWLAGGNEQFF. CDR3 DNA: TGTGCCAGTAGTATTTGGCTAGCGGGGGGGAATGAGCAGTTCTTC.

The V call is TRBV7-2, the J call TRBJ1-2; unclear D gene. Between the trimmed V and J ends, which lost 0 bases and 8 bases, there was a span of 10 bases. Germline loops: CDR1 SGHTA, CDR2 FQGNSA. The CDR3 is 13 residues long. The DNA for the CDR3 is TGTGCCAGCAGCTTAGCCTTGACCGGGGGCTACACCTTC. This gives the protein CASSLALTGGYTF.

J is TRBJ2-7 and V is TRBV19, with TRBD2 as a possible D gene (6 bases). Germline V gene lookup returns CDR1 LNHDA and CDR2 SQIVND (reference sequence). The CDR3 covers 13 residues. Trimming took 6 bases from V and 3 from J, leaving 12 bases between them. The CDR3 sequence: CASSPGTLYEQYF. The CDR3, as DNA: TGTGCCAGTAGCCCCGGGACTCTCTACGAGCAGTACTTC.

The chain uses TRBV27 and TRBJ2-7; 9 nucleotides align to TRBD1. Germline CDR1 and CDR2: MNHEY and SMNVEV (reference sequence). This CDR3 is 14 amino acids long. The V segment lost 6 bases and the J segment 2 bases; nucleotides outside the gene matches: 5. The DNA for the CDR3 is TGTGCCAGCAGCCCGGACAGGGGACCCTACGAGCAGTACTTC. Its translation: CASSPDRGPYEQYF.

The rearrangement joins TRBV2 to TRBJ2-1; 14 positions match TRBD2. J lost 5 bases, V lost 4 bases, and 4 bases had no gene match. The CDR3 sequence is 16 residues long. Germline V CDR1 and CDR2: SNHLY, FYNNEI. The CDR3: CASSATTSGGDNEQFF. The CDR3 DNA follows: TGTGCCAGCAGTGCCACGACTAGCGGGGGGGACAATGAGCAGTTCTTC.

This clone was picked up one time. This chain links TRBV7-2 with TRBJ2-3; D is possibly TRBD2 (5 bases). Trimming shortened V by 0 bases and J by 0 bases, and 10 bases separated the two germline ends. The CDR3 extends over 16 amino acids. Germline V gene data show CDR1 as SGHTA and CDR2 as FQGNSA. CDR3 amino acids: CASSLAPWTSTDTQYF. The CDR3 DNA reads TGTGCCAGCAGCTTAGCTCCCTGGACTAGCACAGATACGCAGTATTTT.

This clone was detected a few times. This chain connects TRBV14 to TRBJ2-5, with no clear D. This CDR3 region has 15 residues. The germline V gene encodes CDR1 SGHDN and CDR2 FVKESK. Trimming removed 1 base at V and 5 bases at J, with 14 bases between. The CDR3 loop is CASSQVQAVGETQYF. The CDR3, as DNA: TGTGCCAGCAGCCAAGTGCAAGCCGTGGGTGAGACCCAGTACTTC.

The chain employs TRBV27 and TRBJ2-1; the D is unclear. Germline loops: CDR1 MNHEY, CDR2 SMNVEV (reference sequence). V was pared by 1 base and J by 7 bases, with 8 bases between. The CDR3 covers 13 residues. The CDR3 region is CASSLWVGNEQFF. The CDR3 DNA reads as TGTGCCAGCAGTTTATGGGTGGGGAATGAGCAGTTCTTC.

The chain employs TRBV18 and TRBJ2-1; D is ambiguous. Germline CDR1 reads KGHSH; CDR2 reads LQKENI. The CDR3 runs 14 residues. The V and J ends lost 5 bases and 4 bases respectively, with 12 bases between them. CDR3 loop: CASSSTPLYNEQFF. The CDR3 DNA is TGTGCCAGCTCATCGACCCCCCTGTACAATGAGCAGTTCTTC.

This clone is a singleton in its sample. In nucleotides, the CDR3 is TGTGCCAGCAGTGGGGGAATGGAACGATATTTCCCCTCTGGAAACACCATATATTTT. It specifies CASSGGMERYFPSGNTIYF. The rearrangement uses TRBV6-4 and TRBJ1-3; D unresolved. Germline V gives CDR1 MRHNA, CDR2 SNTAGT. Trimming pared 4 bases from V and 0 bases from J, leaving 22 bases between. This CDR3 spans 19 amino acids.

CDR3 sequence: CASSILTLGGSEAFF. As DNA, the CDR3 is TGTGCCAGTAGTATTCTCACCCTGGGGGGGTCGGAAGCTTTCTTT. The rearrangement uses TRBV19 and TRBJ1-1, with D possibly being TRBD1 (5 bases). Trimming shortened V by 3 bases and J by 8 bases, and 19 bases separated the two germline ends. CDR3 size: 15 residues. Per the germline V gene, CDR1 is LNHDA and CDR2 is SQIVND (reference sequence).

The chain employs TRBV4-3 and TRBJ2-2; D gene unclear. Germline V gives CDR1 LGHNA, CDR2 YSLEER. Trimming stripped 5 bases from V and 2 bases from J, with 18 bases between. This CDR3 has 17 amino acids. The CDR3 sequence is CASSLLDLRVNTGELFF. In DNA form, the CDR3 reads TGCGCCAGCAGCTTACTTGACTTAAGGGTCAACACCGGGGAGCTGTTTTTT.

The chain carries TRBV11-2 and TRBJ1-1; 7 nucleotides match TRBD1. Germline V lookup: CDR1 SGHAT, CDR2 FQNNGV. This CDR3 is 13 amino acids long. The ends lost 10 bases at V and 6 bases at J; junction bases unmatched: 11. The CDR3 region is CATTLTGRAEAFF. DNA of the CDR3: TGTGCCACCACACTGACAGGGAGGGCTGAAGCTTTCTTT.

CDR3 nucleotides: TGCGCCAGCAGCCTCAGGGGGGACACTGAAGCTTTCTTT. It encodes CASSLRGDTEAFF. The V call is TRBV23-1, the J call TRBJ1-1; 7 nucleotides align to TRBD1. TRBV23-1 carries the ORF label, with uncertain function. This CDR3 is 13 amino acids long. J lost 3 bases, V lost 6 bases, and 4 bases had no gene match.

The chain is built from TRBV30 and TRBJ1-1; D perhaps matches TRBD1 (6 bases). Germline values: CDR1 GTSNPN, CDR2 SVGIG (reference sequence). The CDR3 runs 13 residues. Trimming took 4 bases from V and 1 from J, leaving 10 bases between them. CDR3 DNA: TGTGCCTGGACCCTGGGACAGAACACTGAAGCTTTCTTT. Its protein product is CAWTLGQNTEAFF.

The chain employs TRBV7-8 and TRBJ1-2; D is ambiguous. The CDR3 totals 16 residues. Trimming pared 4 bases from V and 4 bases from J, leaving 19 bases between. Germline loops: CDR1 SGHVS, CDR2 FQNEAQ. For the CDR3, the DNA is TGTGCCAGCAGCTCGGACCTTATTCGTCTAGTCTATGGCTACACCTTC. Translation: CASSSDLIRLVYGYTF.

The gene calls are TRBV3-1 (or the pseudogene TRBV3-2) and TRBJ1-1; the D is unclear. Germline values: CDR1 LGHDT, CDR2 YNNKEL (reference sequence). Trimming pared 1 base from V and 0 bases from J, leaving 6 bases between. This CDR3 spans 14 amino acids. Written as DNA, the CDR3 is TGTGCCAGCAGCCAAGCAGTGATGAACACTGAAGCTTTCTTT. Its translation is CASSQAVMNTEAFF.

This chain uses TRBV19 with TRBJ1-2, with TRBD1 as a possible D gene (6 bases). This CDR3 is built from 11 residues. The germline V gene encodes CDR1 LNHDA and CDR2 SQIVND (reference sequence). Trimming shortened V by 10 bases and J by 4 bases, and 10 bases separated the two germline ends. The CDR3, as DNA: TGTGCCACCCAGGACAGCTATGGCTACACCTTC. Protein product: CATQDSYGYTF.

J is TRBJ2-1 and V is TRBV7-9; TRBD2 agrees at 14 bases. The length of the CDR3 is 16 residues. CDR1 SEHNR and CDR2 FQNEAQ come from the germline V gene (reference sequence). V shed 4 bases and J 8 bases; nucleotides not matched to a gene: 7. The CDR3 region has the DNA TGTGCCAGCAGCTCCCCGACTAGCGGGGGGGTGCATGAGCAGTTCTTC. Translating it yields CASSSPTSGGVHEQFF. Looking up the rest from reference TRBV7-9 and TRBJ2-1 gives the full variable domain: DTGVSQNPRHKITKRGQNVTFRCDPISEHNRLYWYRQTLGQGPEFLTYFQNEAQLEKSRLLSDRFSAERPKGSFSTLEIQRTEQGDSAMYLCASSSPTSGGVHEQFFGPGTRLTVL.